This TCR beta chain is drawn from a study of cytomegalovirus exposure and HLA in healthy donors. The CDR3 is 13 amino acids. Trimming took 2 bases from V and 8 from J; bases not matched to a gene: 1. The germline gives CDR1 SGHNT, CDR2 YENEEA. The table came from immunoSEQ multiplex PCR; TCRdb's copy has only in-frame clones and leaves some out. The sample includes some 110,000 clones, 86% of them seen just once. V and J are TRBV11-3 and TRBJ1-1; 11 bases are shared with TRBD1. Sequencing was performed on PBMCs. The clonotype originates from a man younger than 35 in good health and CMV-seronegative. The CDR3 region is CASSLRTGGEAFF. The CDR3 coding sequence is TGTGCCAGCAGCTTAAGGACAGGGGGCGAAGCTTTCTTT.